This TCR beta chain was observed in a study of T cell repertoires in cytomegalovirus infection. V lost 3 bases and J lost 9; bases outside the gene matches: 14. CDR1 is KGHSH, CDR2 LQKENI, per germline. The CDR3 is 16 amino acids. This clonotype appeared a few times. A single record per CDR3 protein comes from TCRdb applying MiXCR to the reads. The table includes around 440,000 distinct CDR3 sequences, roughly 12% detected once. Sample: PBMCs. The clonotype originates from a human donor in good health (CMV status not recorded). Some clones in this sample may be carry-over from other donors' samples. This sequence joins TRBV18 and TRBJ2-1; TRBD1 aligns across 7 bases. The CDR3 DNA reads TGTGCCAGCTCACCGTTCAACCGGGACAGAAAGGGTGAGCAGTTCTTC. Amino acid sequence: CASSPFNRDRKGEQFF.